This T cell receptor (beta chain) was sequenced in a study of blood T cell repertoires in COVID-19. Only in-frame clones appear in the TCRdb table, and some are missing; sequencing was by immunoSEQ multiplex PCR. The data show 95,000 to 150,000 clones, over 80% seen once. Sequencing was done on a sample of peripheral blood. The sequence was obtained from a man aged 60-69 years with acute or convalescent COVID-19.

CDR3 in DNA: TGTGCCAGTAGTACCGGGACGGGAGAGAGCTATGGCTACACCTTC. Residues: CASSTGTGESYGYTF. This sequence joins TRBV19 and TRBJ1-2; TRBD1 is a possible D gene (5 bases). Trimming took 4 bases from V and 4 from J, leaving 16 bases between them. The germline CDR1 and CDR2 sequences are LNHDA and SQIVND (reference sequence). The CDR3 loop spans 15 amino acids.